Presented here are 32 T cell receptor beta chains from one specimen sequenced in a study of lymphopenia after photon versus proton radiotherapy. Sequencing was performed with immunoSEQ multiplex PCR; in TCRdb, only in-frame clones are kept and a portion is missing. The sample includes over 35,000 clones, around 84% seen only once; the top ten take 10%. The sample here was peripheral blood, taken from a patient treated with proton-based radiotherapy. The receptors originated from a woman aged 70-85 years with pancreatic cancer. Some clones in this sample may be carry-over from other donors' samples.

This clone was recorded once. The chain joins TRBV11-2 to TRBJ1-2, with D uncertain. CDR1 and CDR2 (germline): SGHAT, FQNNGV. Trimming cost V 5 bases and J 5 bases, with 6 bases left between them. This CDR3 is 11 amino acids long. The CDR3 DNA follows: TGTGCCAGCAGCGGTCTTTATGGCTACACCTTC. Its translation is CASSGLYGYTF.

The chain's CDR3 is CASSLRQQKSGNTIYF. CDR3 sequence (DNA): TGTGCCAGCTCTTTAAGGCAGCAAAAGTCTGGAAACACCATATATTTT. J is TRBJ1-3 and V is TRBV18, with D unresolved. The CDR3 sequence is 16 residues long. V was trimmed by 6 bases and J by 1 base, leaving 16 bases between them. The germline gives CDR1 KGHSH, CDR2 LQKENI.

The chain combines TRBV29-1 with TRBJ2-7; perhaps TRBD2 as D (6 bases). The CDR3 totals 11 residues. Trimming cost V 4 bases and J 3 bases, with 7 bases left between them. Germline V gene sequence: CDR1 SQVTM, CDR2 ANQGSEA. CDR3 DNA: TGCAGCGTTGGGGGGGACTACGAGCAGTACTTC. Translation gives CSVGGDYEQYF.

V and J are TRBV5-4 and TRBJ2-1, with D uncertain. Germline assignment: CDR1 SGHNT and CDR2 YYREEE (reference sequence). This CDR3 comprises 12 residues. The germline V and J ends were trimmed by 0 bases and 7 bases, with 5 bases remaining between them. CDR3 nucleotides: TGTGCCAGCAGCTTGGATGGGAATGAGCAGTTCTTC. Amino acids: CASSLDGNEQFF.

There are a few counts of this clone. DNA for the CDR3: TGTGCCAGCAGCGTACGGGGATACGACAATCAGCCCCAGCATTTT. Encoded protein: CASSVRGYDNQPQHF. The chain links TRBV5-6 to TRBJ1-5, with D unclear. From germline, CDR1 is SGHDT and CDR2 YYEEEE. CDR3 length: 15 residues. V was shortened by 4 bases and J by 3 bases, with 14 bases between the two germline ends.

The V call is TRBV5-8, the J call TRBJ2-1; the match to TRBD2 covers 8 bases. Losses at the gene ends were 5 bases for V and 2 bases for J; bases not matched to a gene: 3. Germline V gene lookup returns CDR1 SGHTS and CDR2 YDEGEE. This CDR3 region has 14 residues. The CDR3 region has the DNA TGTGCCAGCAGGATGGGACTAGCCTACAATGAGCAGTTCTTC. Amino acid sequence: CASRMGLAYNEQFF.

This clone was seen a single time. The chain links TRBV20-1 to TRBJ2-3; D might be TRBD1 or TRBD2, each matching 5 bases. The CDR3 extends over 11 amino acids. Trimming shortened V by 5 bases and J by 2 bases, and 5 bases separated the two germline ends. Per germline, CDR1 DFQATT and CDR2 SNEGSKA (reference sequence). The DNA of the CDR3 is TGCAGTGCTGGGACCACAGATACGCAGTATTTT. This sequence encodes CSAGTTDTQYF.

This rearrangement joins TRBV6-1 to TRBJ1-2, with a tentative D call TRBD1 (6 bases). V was pared by 7 bases and J by 7 bases, with 19 bases between. Germline loops: CDR1 MNHNS, CDR2 SASEGT. The CDR3 length is 14 residues. CDR3 in amino acids: CASTTGGGSGGYTF. The CDR3 DNA reads as TGTGCCAGCACTACGGGGGGGGGCTCTGGTGGCTACACCTTC.

This chain links TRBV5-1 with TRBJ1-2; no definite D call. Trimming shortened V by 2 bases and J by 1 base, and 6 bases separated the two germline ends. The CDR3 has 13 amino acids. CDR1 is SGHRS, CDR2 YFSETQ, per germline. In DNA, the CDR3 is TGCGCCAGCAGCTTCGCCGTTAACTATGGCTACACCTTC. It specifies CASSFAVNYGYTF.

The V and J genes are TRBV6-4 and TRBJ2-1, with D possibly TRBD2 on 6 matching bases. CDR1 MRHNA and CDR2 SNTAGT come from the germline V gene. The ends were cut back, 6 bases at V and 0 bases at J, with 9 bases in the middle. CDR3 size: 14 residues. CDR3 protein: CASSYGGSYNEQFF. In nucleotides, the CDR3 is TGTGCCAGCAGCTACGGGGGCTCCTACAATGAGCAGTTCTTC.

The V call is TRBV9, the J call TRBJ2-1, with D tentatively TRBD1 (5 bases). Germline CDR1 and CDR2: SGDLS and YYNGEE. With 4 bases removed from V and 5 bases from J, the gap between germline ends came to 13 bases. This CDR3 is built from 14 residues. In DNA, the CDR3 is TGTGCCAGCAGCCCCCGTCCCAGGGACAATGAGCAGTTCTTC. As protein: CASSPRPRDNEQFF.

CDR3 nucleotide sequence: TGTGCCAGCAGCTTAATCGGGATAAACAATGAGCAGTTCTTC. Translating gives CASSLIGINNEQFF. This chain uses TRBV7-9 with TRBJ2-1, with D maybe TRBD2 (5 bases). V was cut by 2 bases and J by 5 bases, with 10 bases left in between. Per the germline V gene, CDR1 is SEHNR and CDR2 is FQNEAQ (reference sequence). The CDR3 covers 14 residues. Complete variable domain (other parts from reference TRBV7-9 and TRBJ2-1): DTGVSQNPRHKITKRGQNVTFRCDPISEHNRLYWYRQTLGQGPEFLTYFQNEAQLEKSRLLSDRFSAERPKGSFSTLEIQRTEQGDSAMYLCASSLIGINNEQFFGPGTRLTVL.

The gene calls are TRBV7-8 and TRBJ1-1, with 8 nucleotides matching TRBD1. Germline V gene data show CDR1 as SGHVS and CDR2 as FQNEAQ. The length of the CDR3 is 17 residues. Trimming took 4 bases from V and 0 from J; bases not matched to a gene: 10. DNA for the CDR3: TGTGCCAGCAGCTCCCGGACAGGGCAACTGATGAACACTGAAGCTTTCTTT. Its protein product is CASSSRTGQLMNTEAFF.

V gene TRBV6-1 combines with J gene TRBJ1-5; D remains ambiguous. Germline CDR1 MNHNS, CDR2 SASEGT. V dropped 1 base and J dropped 0 bases, with 7 bases sitting between them. The CDR3 length is 15 residues. CDR3 protein: CASSEGRVSNQPQHF. DNA of the CDR3: TGTGCCAGCAGTGAAGGGCGGGTTAGCAATCAGCCCCAGCATTTT.

The chain recombines TRBV5-1 with TRBJ2-1, with D hard to call. This CDR3 has 15 amino acids. V was shortened by 0 bases and J by 2 bases, with 9 bases between the two germline ends. The V gene's germline CDR1 is SGHRS and CDR2 YFSETQ. For the CDR3, the DNA is TGCGCCAGCAGCTTGGGTAGAGAACCCTACAATGAGCAGTTCTTC. Translated, it gives CASSLGREPYNEQFF.

The gene calls are TRBV6-5 and TRBJ1-1; D gene unclear. The CDR3 sequence is 14 residues long. The germline V gene has CDR1 MNHEY and CDR2 SVGAGI. The V and J ends lost 2 bases and 6 bases respectively, with 13 bases between them. The CDR3 DNA follows: TGTGCCAGCAGTTACGGGCCCTACGATCCTGAAGCTTTCTTT. Encoded protein: CASSYGPYDPEAFF.

The rearrangement links TRBV5-1 to TRBJ1-1; D remains unclear. The length of the CDR3 is 11 residues. The germline V gene has CDR1 SGHRS and CDR2 YFSETQ. The germline V and J ends were trimmed by 0 bases and 10 bases, with 7 bases remaining between them. The CDR3 spells CASSLGVTAFF. For the CDR3, the DNA is TGCGCCAGCAGCTTGGGGGTCACAGCTTTCTTT.

This clone has only a few counts. The chain combines TRBV21-1 with TRBJ1-2. TRBV21-1 is tagged as a pseudogene. The CDR3 totals 14 residues. The CDR3 sequence is CASSKVGPANGYTF. CDR3 DNA sequence: TGTGCCAGCAGCAAAGTGGGTCCCGCTAATGGCTACACCTTC.

This rearrangement joins TRBV4-1 to TRBJ1-4; no firm D call. The CDR3 contains 13 residues. Trimming cost V 3 bases and J 7 bases, with 9 bases left between them. The germline gives CDR1 MGHRA, CDR2 YSYEKL. The CDR3: CASSHLRSEKLFF. DNA of the CDR3: TGCGCCAGCAGCCACCTTCGGAGTGAAAAACTGTTTTTT.

The V and J genes are TRBV4-1 and TRBJ1-2, with TRBD1 identical over 7 bases. CDR1 MGHRA and CDR2 YSYEKL come from the germline V gene. The CDR3 has 18 amino acids. The J segment lost 1 base and the V segment lost 4 bases, leaving 15 bases of the junction unmatched. CDR3 loop: CASSREVGRGSNNYGYTF. The CDR3 DNA reads TGCGCCAGCAGCCGTGAGGTAGGCAGGGGGAGCAATAACTATGGCTACACCTTC.

CDR3 residues: CASSAFTEAFF. In DNA, the CDR3 is TGTGCCAGCAGTGCCTTCACTGAAGCTTTCTTT. The chain is built from TRBV2 and TRBJ1-1; D ambiguous. The germline V and J ends were trimmed by 4 bases and 4 bases, with 4 bases remaining between them. Germline CDR1 is SNHLY and CDR2 is FYNNEI. CDR3 length: 11 amino acids.

This chain joins TRBV27 and TRBJ1-2; TRBD1 agrees at 7 bases. This CDR3 is 15 amino acids long. Germline V gene data show CDR1 as MNHEY and CDR2 as SMNVEV (reference sequence). Trimming cost V 6 bases and J 0 bases; bases outside gene matches: 7. The CDR3 is CASRPTGATNYGYTF. The CDR3 DNA reads TGTGCCAGCAGACCTACAGGGGCCACTAACTATGGCTACACCTTC.

The rearrangement uses TRBV5-1 and TRBJ2-7; D possibly corresponds to TRBD2 (6 bases). Trimming stripped 0 bases from V and 2 bases from J, with 9 bases between. CDR1 and CDR2 (germline): SGHRS, YFSETQ. The CDR3 length is 14 residues. This CDR3 is CASSLEAGPYEQYF. In nucleotides, the CDR3 is TGCGCCAGCAGCTTGGAAGCGGGCCCCTACGAGCAGTACTTC.

The chain employs TRBV19 and TRBJ2-7; no clear D. Deletions cut 2 bases from V and 5 bases from J, with 13 bases between. CDR1 and CDR2 (germline): LNHDA, SQIVND (reference sequence). The CDR3 is 14 amino acids. CDR3 nucleotides: TGTGCCAGTAGTATATATCCCGACGCAGACGAGCAGTACTTC. It encodes CASSIYPDADEQYF. Filled out from reference TRBV19 and TRBJ2-7, the complete variable domain reads DGGITQSPKYLFRKEGQNVTLSCEQNLNHDAMYWYRQDPGQGLRLIYYSQIVNDFQKGDIAEGYSVSREKKESFPLTVTSAQKNPTAFYLCASSIYPDADEQYFGPGTRLTVT.

There are a few counts of this clone. The rearrangement links TRBV13 to TRBJ2-3; D is perhaps TRBD1 or TRBD2 (5 bases each). The CDR3 loop spans 16 amino acids. The germline CDR1 and CDR2 sequences are PRHDT and FYEKMQ (reference sequence). V shed 4 bases and J shed 0 bases, with 14 bases lying between them. CDR3 sequence reads: CASSWHGTASTDTQYF. The CDR3, as DNA: TGTGCCAGCAGCTGGCACGGGACCGCAAGCACAGATACGCAGTATTTT.

The chain recombines TRBV28 with TRBJ2-1; D is unclear. Germline V gene data show CDR1 as MDHEN and CDR2 as SYDVKM. V dropped 4 bases and J dropped 8 bases, with 21 bases sitting between them. This CDR3 contains 16 residues. For the CDR3, the DNA is TGTGCCAGCAGTTCCGTCGGTTTGGGTTACGGACATGAGCAGTTCTTC. Its protein product is CASSSVGLGYGHEQFF.

This rearrangement joins TRBV28 to TRBJ1-5; TRBD1 matches 7 bases. After removal of 10 bases from V and 6 bases from J, the junction contained 9 bases not matched to a gene. Germline V CDR1 and CDR2: MDHEN, SYDVKM. The CDR3 consists of 13 residues. The CDR3: CATLVPGGQPQHF. The CDR3 DNA follows: TGTGCCACCTTAGTCCCAGGGGGTCAGCCCCAGCATTTT.

The chain joins TRBV4-2 to TRBJ2-7, with D maybe TRBD2 (6 bases). The germline V gene encodes CDR1 LGHNA and CDR2 YNFKEQ. The V gene lost 0 bases and the J gene lost 5 bases, with 8 bases spanning the gap. The CDR3 has 13 residues. CDR3 in amino acids: CASSQDTGDEQYF. CDR3 coding DNA: TGTGCCAGCAGCCAAGACACGGGGGACGAGCAGTACTTC.

V and J are TRBV9 and TRBJ2-3; unclear D gene. Trimming stripped 0 bases from V and 0 bases from J, with 11 bases between. The CDR3 extends over 16 amino acids. Germline CDR1 is SGDLS and CDR2 is YYNGEE. The CDR3 loop is CASSVGVTTSTDTQYF. CDR3 nucleotide sequence: TGTGCCAGCAGCGTAGGGGTCACGACTAGCACAGATACGCAGTATTTT.

J is TRBJ1-2 and V is TRBV28, with no clear D. V shed 5 bases and J shed 6 bases, with 10 bases lying between them. The CDR3 sequence is 12 residues long. Germline V gene lookup returns CDR1 MDHEN and CDR2 SYDVKM. Here the CDR3 DNA reads TGTGCCAGCAGTCTAGGGAACCATGGCTACACCTTC. Translation gives CASSLGNHGYTF.

This sequence joins TRBV28 and TRBJ2-5, with a weak D call TRBD2 (6 bases). V lost 7 bases and J lost 5, with 20 bases in between. Germline V CDR1 and CDR2: MDHEN, SYDVKM. This CDR3 comprises 15 residues. CDR3 DNA: TGTGCCAGCAACCTCCAGCGGGTGCCCTGGGAGACCCAGTACTTC. Translation: CASNLQRVPWETQYF.

The CDR3, as DNA: TGCGCCAGCAGCCAAGATCTGGCAGGCGGTAGGTCCCAGCATTTT. Amino acids: CASSQDLAGGRSQHF. The V and J genes are TRBV4-1 and TRBJ1-5; no firm D call. Germline V CDR1 and CDR2: MGHRA, YSYEKL. The CDR3 has 15 residues. V was cut by 0 bases and J by 11 bases, with 17 bases left in between.